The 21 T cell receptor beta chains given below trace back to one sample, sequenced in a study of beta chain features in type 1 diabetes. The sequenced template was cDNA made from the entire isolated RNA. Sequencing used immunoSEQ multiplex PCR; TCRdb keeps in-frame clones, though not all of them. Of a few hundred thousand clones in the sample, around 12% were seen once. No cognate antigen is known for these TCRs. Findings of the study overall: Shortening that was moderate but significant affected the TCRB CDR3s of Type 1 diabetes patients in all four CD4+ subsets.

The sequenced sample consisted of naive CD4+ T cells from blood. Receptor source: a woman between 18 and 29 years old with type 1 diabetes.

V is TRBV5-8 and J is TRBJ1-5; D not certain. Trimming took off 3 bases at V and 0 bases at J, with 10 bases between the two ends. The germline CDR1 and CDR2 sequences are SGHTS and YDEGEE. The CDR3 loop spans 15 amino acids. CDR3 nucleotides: TGTGCCAGCAGCTGGTGGCAGTATAGCAATCAGCCCCAGCATTTT. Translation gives CASSWWQYSNQPQHF.

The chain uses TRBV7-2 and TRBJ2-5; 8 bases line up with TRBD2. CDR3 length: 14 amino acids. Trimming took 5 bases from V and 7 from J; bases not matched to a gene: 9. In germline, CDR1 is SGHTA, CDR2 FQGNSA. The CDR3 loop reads CASSNGGGAGTQYF. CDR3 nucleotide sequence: TGTGCCAGCAGCAACGGGGGGGGAGCAGGGACCCAGTACTTC.

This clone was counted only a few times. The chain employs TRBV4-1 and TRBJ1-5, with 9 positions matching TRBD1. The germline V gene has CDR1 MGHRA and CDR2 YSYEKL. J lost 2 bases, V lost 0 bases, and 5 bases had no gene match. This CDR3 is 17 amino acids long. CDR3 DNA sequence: TGCGCCAGCAGCCAAGATCGGACAGGGGTCGGCAATCAGCCCCAGCATTTT. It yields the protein CASSQDRTGVGNQPQHF.

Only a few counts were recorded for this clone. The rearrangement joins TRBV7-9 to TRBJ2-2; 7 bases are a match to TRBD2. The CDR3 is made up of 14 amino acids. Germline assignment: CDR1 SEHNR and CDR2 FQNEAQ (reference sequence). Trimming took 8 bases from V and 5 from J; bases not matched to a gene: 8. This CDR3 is CASPAGEWTGELFF. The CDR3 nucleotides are TGTGCCAGCCCCGCGGGAGAATGGACCGGGGAGCTGTTTTTT.

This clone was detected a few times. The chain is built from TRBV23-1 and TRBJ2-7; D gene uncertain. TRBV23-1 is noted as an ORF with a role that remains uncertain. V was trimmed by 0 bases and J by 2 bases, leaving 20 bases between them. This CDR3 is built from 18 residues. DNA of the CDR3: TGCGCCAGCAGTCAATCGTCCGCGACTTGCGCGTCTACCTACGAGCAGTACTTC. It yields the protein CASSQSSATCASTYEQYF.

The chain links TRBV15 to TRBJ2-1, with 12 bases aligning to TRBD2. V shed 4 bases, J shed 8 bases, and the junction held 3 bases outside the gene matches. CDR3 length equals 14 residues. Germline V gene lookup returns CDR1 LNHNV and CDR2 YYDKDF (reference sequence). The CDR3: CATSKTSGSYEQFF. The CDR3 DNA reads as TGTGCCACCAGCAAGACTAGCGGGAGTTATGAGCAGTTCTTC.

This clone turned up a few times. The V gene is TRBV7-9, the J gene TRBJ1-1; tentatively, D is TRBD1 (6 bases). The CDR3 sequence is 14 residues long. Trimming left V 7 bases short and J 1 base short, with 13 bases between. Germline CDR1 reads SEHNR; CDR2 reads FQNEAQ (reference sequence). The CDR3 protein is CASTVGGGNTEAFF. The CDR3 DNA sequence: TGTGCCAGCACCGTGGGAGGGGGGAACACTGAAGCTTTCTTT.

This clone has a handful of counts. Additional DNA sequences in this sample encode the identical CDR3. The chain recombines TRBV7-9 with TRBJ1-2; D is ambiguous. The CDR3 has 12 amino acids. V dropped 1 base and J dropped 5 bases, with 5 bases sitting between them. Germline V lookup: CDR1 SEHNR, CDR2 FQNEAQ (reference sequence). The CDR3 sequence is CASSLEAYGYTF. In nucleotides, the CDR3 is TGTGCCAGCAGCTTAGAAGCATATGGCTACACCTTC.

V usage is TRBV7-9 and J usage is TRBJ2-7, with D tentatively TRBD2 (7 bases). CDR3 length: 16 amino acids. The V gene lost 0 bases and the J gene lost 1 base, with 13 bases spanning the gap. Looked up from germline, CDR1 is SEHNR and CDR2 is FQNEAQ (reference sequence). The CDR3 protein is CASSLARGRGSYEQYF. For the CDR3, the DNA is TGTGCCAGCAGCTTAGCGCGGGGGAGGGGGTCCTACGAGCAGTACTTC.

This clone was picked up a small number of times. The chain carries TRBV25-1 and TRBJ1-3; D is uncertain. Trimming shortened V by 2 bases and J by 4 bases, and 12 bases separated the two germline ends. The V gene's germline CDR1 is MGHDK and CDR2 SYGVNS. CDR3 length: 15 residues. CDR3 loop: CASSETGLSGNTIYF. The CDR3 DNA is TGTGCCAGCAGTGAAACGGGGTTGAGCGGAAACACCATATATTTT.

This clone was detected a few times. The CDR3 region is CASSPRPPGLASNEQFF. CDR3 bases: TGTGCCAGCAGCCCGCGACCACCGGGACTAGCGTCCAATGAGCAGTTCTTC. The rearrangement links TRBV7-2 to TRBJ2-1; 10 bases match TRBD2. The germline V gene has CDR1 SGHTA and CDR2 FQGNSA. V lost 5 bases to trimming and J lost 6 bases; unmatched junction nucleotides: 13. This CDR3 region has 17 residues.

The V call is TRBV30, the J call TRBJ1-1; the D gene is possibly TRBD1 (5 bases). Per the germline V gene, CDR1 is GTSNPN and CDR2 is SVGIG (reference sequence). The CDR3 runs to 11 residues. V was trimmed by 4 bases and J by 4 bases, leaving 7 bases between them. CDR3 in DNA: TGTGCCTGGAACGGGGGCACTGAAGCTTTCTTT. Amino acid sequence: CAWNGGTEAFF.

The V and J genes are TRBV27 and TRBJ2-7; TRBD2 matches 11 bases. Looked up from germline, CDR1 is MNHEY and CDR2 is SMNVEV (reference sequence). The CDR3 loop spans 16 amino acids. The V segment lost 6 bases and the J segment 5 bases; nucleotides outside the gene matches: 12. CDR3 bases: TGTGCCAGCAGCCGGGGACTAGCGGCCCAGGGGGACGAGCAGTACTTC. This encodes CASSRGLAAQGDEQYF.

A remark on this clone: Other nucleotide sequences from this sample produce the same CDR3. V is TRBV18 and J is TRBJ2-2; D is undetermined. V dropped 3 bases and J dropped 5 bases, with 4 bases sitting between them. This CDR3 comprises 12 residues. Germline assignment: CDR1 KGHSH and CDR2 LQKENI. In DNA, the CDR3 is TGTGCCAGCTCACCCAGGACCGGGGAGCTGTTTTTT. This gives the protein CASSPRTGELFF.

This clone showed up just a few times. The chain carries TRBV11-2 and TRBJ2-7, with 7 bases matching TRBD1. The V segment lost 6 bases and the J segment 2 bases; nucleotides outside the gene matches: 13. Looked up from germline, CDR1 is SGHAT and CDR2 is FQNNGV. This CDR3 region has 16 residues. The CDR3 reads CASSLAPGTVAYEQYF. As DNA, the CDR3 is TGTGCCAGCAGTTTGGCCCCCGGGACAGTAGCCTACGAGCAGTACTTC.

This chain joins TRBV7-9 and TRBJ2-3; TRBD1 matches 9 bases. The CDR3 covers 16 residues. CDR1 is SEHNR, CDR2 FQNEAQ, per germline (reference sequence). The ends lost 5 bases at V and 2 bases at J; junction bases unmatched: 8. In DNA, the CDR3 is TGTGCCAGCAGCCGAGGGACAGGGCTACACACAGATACGCAGTATTTT. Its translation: CASSRGTGLHTDTQYF.

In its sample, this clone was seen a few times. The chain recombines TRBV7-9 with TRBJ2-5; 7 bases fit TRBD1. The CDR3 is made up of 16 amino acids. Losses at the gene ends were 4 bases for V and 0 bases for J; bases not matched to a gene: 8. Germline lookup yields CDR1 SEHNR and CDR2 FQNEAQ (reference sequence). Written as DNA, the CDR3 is TGTGCCAGCAGCTCCGACAGGGTGGTTCACCAAGAGACCCAGTACTTC. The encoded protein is CASSSDRVVHQETQYF.

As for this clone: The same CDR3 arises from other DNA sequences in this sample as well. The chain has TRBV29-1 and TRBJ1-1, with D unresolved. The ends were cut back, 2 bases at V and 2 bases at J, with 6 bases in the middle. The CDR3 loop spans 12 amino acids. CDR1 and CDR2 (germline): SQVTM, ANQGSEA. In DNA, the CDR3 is TGCAGCGTTGAACGCGGAAACACTGAAGCTTTCTTT. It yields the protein CSVERGNTEAFF.

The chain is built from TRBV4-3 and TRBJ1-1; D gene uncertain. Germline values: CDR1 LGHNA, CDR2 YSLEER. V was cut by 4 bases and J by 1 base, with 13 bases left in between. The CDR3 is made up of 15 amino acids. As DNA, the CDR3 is TGCGCCAGCAGCCGACTGGCCGGGTGGAACACTGAAGCTTTCTTT. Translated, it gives CASSRLAGWNTEAFF.

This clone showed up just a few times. The CDR3 spells CASSQIAEGPYEQYF. Here the CDR3 DNA reads TGCGCCAGCAGCCAGATAGCGGAGGGTCCTTACGAGCAGTACTTC. The chain recombines TRBV4-1 with TRBJ2-7; tentatively, D is TRBD2 (6 bases). The germline V gene has CDR1 MGHRA and CDR2 YSYEKL. There are 15 residues in the CDR3. Between the trimmed V and J ends, which lost 3 bases and 4 bases, there was a span of 16 bases.

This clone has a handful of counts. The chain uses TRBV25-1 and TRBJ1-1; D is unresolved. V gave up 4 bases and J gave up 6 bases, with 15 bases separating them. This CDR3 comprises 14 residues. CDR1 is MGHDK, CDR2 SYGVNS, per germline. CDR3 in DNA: TGTGCCAGCAGTGTACTAGGGTTTACCGCTGAAGCTTTCTTT. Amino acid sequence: CASSVLGFTAEAFF.